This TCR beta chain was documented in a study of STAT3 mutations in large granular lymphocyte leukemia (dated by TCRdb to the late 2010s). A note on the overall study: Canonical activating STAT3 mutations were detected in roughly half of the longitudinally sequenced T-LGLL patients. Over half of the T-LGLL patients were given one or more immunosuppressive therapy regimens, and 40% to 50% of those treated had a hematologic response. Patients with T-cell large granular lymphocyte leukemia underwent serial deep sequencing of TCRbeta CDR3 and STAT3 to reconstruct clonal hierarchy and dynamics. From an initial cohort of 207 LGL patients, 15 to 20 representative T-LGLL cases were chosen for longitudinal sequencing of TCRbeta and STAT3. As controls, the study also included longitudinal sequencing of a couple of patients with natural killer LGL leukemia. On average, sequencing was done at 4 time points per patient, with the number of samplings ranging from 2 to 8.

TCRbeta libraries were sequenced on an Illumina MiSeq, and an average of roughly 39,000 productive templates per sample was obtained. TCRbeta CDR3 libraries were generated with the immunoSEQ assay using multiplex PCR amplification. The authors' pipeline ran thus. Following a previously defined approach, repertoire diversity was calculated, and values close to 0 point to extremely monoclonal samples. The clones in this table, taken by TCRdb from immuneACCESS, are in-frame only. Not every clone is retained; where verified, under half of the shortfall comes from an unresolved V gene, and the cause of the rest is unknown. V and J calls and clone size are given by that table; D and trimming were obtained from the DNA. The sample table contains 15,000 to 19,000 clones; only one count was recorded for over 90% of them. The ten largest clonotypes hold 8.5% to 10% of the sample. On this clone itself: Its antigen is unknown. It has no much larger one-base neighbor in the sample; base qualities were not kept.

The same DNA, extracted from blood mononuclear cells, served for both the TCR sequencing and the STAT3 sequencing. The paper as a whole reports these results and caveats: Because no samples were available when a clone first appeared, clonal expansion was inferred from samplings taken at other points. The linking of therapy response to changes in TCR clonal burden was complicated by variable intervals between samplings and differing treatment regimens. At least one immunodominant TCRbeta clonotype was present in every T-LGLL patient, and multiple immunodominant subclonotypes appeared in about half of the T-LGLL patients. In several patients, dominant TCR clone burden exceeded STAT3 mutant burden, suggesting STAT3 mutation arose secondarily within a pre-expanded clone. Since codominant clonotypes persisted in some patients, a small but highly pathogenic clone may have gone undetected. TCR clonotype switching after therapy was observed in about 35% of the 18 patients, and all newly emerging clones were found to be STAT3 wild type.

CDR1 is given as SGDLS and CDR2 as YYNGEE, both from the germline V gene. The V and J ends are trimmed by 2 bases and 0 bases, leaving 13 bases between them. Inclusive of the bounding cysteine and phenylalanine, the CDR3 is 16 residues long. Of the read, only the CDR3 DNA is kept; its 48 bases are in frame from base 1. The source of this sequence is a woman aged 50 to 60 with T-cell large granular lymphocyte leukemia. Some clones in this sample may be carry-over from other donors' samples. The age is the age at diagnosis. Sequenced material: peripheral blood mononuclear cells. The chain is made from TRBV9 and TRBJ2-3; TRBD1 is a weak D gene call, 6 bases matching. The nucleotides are TGTGCCAGCAGCGTCGTGGGGGACACAAGCACAGATACGCAGTATTTT. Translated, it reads CASSVVGDTSTDTQYF.